A selection of T cell receptor beta chains follows, all from one sample in a study of beta chain features in type 1 diabetes. TCRdb's table, derived via immunoSEQ multiplex PCR, lists solely in-frame clones and lacks some. Among under 250,000 clones listed, approximately 11% were seen once. The material sequenced was central memory CD4+ T cells from blood. The receptors come from a man younger than 30 in good health. Both conserved end residues are part of each CDR3. Size is stated for part of the rows, as once, few or many counts, or as a class when the clone is expanded.

J gene: TRBJ2-5
V gene: TRBV2
clone size: few
CDR3 protein: CASSPASQGETQYF

J gene: TRBJ1-1
V gene: TRBV7-2
clone size: few
CDR3 protein: CASSLSPGLEAFF

J gene: TRBJ2-1
V gene: TRBV30
clone size: .
CDR3 protein: CAWDRGGISYNEQFF

J gene: TRBJ2-5
V gene: TRBV28
clone size: few
CDR3 protein: CASSSSRLAGDGEQYF

J gene: TRBJ2-3
V gene: TRBV4-2
clone size: few
CDR3 protein: CASSQGRGDTQYF

J gene: TRBJ1-2
V gene: TRBV25-1
clone size: .
CDR3 protein: CASSRTNYGYTF

J gene: TRBJ2-1
V gene: TRBV20-1
clone size: many
CDR3 protein: CSGGRRDEQFF

J gene: TRBJ2-2
V gene: TRBV19
clone size: few
CDR3 protein: CASSLAASANTGELFF

J gene: TRBJ1-2
V gene: TRBV11-2
clone size: .
CDR3 protein: CASSAHSYGYTF

J gene: TRBJ2-1
V gene: TRBV7-9
clone size: few
CDR3 protein: CAAGPSGTDEQFF

J gene: TRBJ2-5
V gene: TRBV7-8
clone size: .
CDR3 protein: CASSPGTGTQETQYF

J gene: TRBJ2-3
V gene: TRBV7-6
clone size: .
CDR3 protein: CASSLWGDTQYF

J gene: TRBJ2-7
V gene: TRBV15
clone size: .
CDR3 protein: CATSSGLAGDIYEQYF

J gene: TRBJ2-1
V gene: TRBV28
clone size: .
CDR3 protein: CASSTGGAGEQFF

J gene: TRBJ2-7
V gene: TRBV28
clone size: .
CDR3 protein: CASTPRTAGEYEQYF

J gene: TRBJ1-5
V gene: TRBV7-9
clone size: few
CDR3 protein: CASSADSNQPQHF

J gene: TRBJ2-2
V gene: TRBV5-5
clone size: .
CDR3 protein: CASTSFTRDSGELFF

J gene: TRBJ2-7
V gene: TRBV7-9
clone size: many
CDR3 protein: CASSLGVSTVRWEQYF

J gene: TRBJ1-2
V gene: TRBV4-2
clone size: few
CDR3 protein: CASSPTGGRGGYTF

J gene: TRBJ2-5
V gene: TRBV28
clone size: few
CDR3 protein: CASSRKAFWVETQYF

J gene: TRBJ2-5
V gene: TRBV30
clone size: many
CDR3 protein: CAWSVASGSETQYF

J gene: TRBJ2-1
V gene: TRBV6-6
clone size: few
CDR3 protein: CASITTGSSYNEQFF

J gene: TRBJ2-1
V gene: TRBV4-2
clone size: .
CDR3 protein: CASSIGTSVDEQFF

J gene: TRBJ1-1
V gene: TRBV30
clone size: many
CDR3 protein: CAWSITGGRNTEAFF

J gene: TRBJ2-3
V gene: TRBV13
clone size: .
CDR3 protein: CASSLLPLREVNF

J gene: TRBJ1-2
V gene: TRBV5-1
clone size: few
CDR3 protein: CASNRRAGENGYTF

J gene: TRBJ1-4
V gene: TRBV28
clone size: .
CDR3 protein: CASSGQGFQPEKLFF

J gene: TRBJ2-3
V gene: TRBV15
clone size: many
CDR3 protein: CATSRSGWGTDTQYF

J gene: TRBJ2-1
V gene: TRBV6-5
clone size: few
CDR3 protein: CASRDNAGYNEQFF

J gene: TRBJ2-3
V gene: TRBV7-2
clone size: .
CDR3 protein: CASSFGTDTQYF

J gene: TRBJ2-1
V gene: TRBV25-1
clone size: .
CDR3 protein: CASRATSYNEQFF

J gene: TRBJ2-1
V gene: TRBV7-9
clone size: few
CDR3 protein: CASSQGLGERNEQFF

J gene: TRBJ2-3
V gene: TRBV5-4
clone size: few
CDR3 protein: CASSVRGTDTQYF

J gene: TRBJ2-3
V gene: TRBV20-1
clone size: few
CDR3 protein: CSADTQYF

J gene: TRBJ2-3
V gene: TRBV5-6
clone size: .
CDR3 protein: CASSYPLAGGTDTQYF

J gene: TRBJ2-5
V gene: TRBV5-8
clone size: .
CDR3 protein: CASSLRPILGETQYF

J gene: TRBJ1-1
V gene: TRBV7-7
clone size: many
CDR3 protein: CASSVDRNTEAFF

J gene: TRBJ2-7
V gene: TRBV14
clone size: .
CDR3 protein: CASSQAGRSSYEQYF

J gene: TRBJ2-7
V gene: TRBV15
clone size: once
CDR3 protein: CATSRDGGTGGNYEQYF

J gene: TRBJ2-7
V gene: TRBV30
clone size: .
CDR3 protein: CAWRVSGLVRSYEQYF

J gene: TRBJ1-1
V gene: TRBV7-9
clone size: many
CDR3 protein: CASSLALAGVKTEAFF

J gene: TRBJ2-3
V gene: TRBV5-1
clone size: few
CDR3 protein: CASSLVALAGVPDTQYF

J gene: TRBJ2-1
V gene: TRBV2
clone size: few
CDR3 protein: CASNMDSGVYNEQFF

J gene: TRBJ2-2
V gene: TRBV30
clone size: .
CDR3 protein: CAWSRMTSGHGELFF

J gene: TRBJ2-7
V gene: TRBV18
clone size: few
CDR3 protein: CASSPTSGSYEQYF